This TCR beta chain emerged from a study of cytomegalovirus exposure and HLA in healthy donors. Study details: Around 200 million T cells yielded approximately 100 million unique TCR beta sequences, as an earlier analysis found. General observations from the study: The listing of 150 to 200 TCR beta chains classed them as cytomegalovirus-associated. While the bulk of TCR sequences proved rare, some public TCRs turned up in many donors.

PCR was performed using 60 Vbeta and 13 Jbeta primers. In the authors' methods: Among the unique TCR beta chains that a later analysis counted, around 82 million in all, 10 million to 11 million were shared. The table came from immunoSEQ multiplex PCR; TCRdb's copy has only in-frame clones and leaves some out. The V and J calls and clone size are taken from that table; D and trimming were inferred from the DNA. The repertoire table contains 45,000 to 70,000 clones. With respect to this clone: Its cognate antigen is unknown.

Germline assignment: CDR1 LGHNA and CDR2 YSLEER. The J segment lost 5 bases and the V segment lost 2 bases, leaving 6 bases of the junction unmatched. The CDR3 is 15 residues long. This chain uses TRBV4-3 with TRBJ1-1; TRBD1 aligns across 9 bases. The sample consisted of PBMCs. This clonotype was obtained from a woman aged 50 to 65 in good health and CMV-seropositive. In nucleotides, the CDR3 is TGCGCCAGCAGCCAATTCGGACAGGGGAGGACTGAAGCTTTCTTT. It yields the protein CASSQFGQGRTEAFF.